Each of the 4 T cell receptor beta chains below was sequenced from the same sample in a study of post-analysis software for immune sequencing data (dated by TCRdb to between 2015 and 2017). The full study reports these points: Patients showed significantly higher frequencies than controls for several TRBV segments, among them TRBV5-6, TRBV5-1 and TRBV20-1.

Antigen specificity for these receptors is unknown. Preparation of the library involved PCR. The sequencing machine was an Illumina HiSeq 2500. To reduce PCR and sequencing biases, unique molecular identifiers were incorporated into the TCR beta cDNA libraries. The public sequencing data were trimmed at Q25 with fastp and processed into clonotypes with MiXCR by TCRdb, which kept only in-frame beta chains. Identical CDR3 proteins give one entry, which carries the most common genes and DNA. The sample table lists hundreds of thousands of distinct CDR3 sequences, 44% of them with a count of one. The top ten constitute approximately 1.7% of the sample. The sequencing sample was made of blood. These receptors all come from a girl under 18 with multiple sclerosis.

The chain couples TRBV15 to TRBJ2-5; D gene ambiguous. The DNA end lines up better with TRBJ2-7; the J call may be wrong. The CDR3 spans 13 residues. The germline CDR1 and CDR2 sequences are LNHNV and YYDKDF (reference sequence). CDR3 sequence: CATSRDIGDEQYF. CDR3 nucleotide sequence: TGTGCCACCAGCAGAGATATCGGAGACGAGCAGTACTTC.

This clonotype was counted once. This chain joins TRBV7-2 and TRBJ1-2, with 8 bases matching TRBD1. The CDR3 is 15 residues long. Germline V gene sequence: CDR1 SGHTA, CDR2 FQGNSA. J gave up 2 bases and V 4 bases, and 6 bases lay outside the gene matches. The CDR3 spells CASSYTGQVNYGYTF. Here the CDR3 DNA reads TGTGCCAGCAGCTATACGGGACAGGTCAACTATGGCTACACCTTC.

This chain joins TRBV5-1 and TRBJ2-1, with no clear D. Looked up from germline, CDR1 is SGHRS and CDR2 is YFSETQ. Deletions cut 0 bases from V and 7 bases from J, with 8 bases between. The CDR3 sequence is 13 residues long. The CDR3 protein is CASSLERWNEQFF. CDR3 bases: TGCGCCAGCAGCTTGGAAAGATGGAATGAGCAGTTCTTC.

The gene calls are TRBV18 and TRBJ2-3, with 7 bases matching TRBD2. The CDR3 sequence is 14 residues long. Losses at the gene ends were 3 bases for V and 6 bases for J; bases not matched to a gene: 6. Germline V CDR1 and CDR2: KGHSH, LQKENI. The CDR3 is CASSPATAGDTQYF. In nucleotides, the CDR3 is TGTGCCAGCTCACCGGCGACAGCGGGGGATACGCAGTATTTT.